These T cell receptor beta chains were read from a single sample in a study of CD4+ T cells in melanoma. Libraries were prepared by immunoSEQ multiplex PCR; TCRdb keeps only in-frame clonotypes and omits some of them. The table includes some 21,000 clones, approximately 80% detected once. Sequenced: cells from a culture (not recorded whether cultured in vitro). Receptor source: a human donor with melanoma. CDR3s include the opening cysteine and the closing phenylalanine or tryptophan. Fields, in order: clone size, J gene, D gene, V gene, CDR3 length, CDR3 protein, CDR3 DNA. D genes are given only for firm matches. Clone sizes are given selectively: once, few, many, or a class where the clone is expanded.

size: few
J: TRBJ1-1
D: .
V: TRBV7-9
length: 12
CDR3: CASSREGFEAFF
DNA: TGTGCCAGCAGCCGGGAAGGATTTGAAGCTTTCTTT

size: .
J: TRBJ1-6
D: .
V: TRBV19
length: 14
CDR3: CASSTRDTYSPLHF
DNA: TGTGCCAGTAGTACTCGTGATACGTATTCACCCCTCCACTTT

size: .
J: TRBJ2-1
D: TRBD2
V: TRBV9
length: 16
CDR3: CASSQGLAGGLNEQFF
DNA: TGTGCCAGCAGCCAAGGACTAGCGGGGGGGCTGAATGAGCAGTTCTTC

size: .
J: TRBJ2-7
D: .
V: TRBV21-1
length: 15
CDR3: CASSNRQQGSYEQYF
DNA: TGTGCCAGCAGCAATCGGCAGCAAGGCTCCTACGAGCAGTACTTC

size: once
J: TRBJ1-5
D: .
V: TRBV19
length: 18
CDR3: CASSPTPGVGGFNQPQHF
DNA: TGTGCCAGTAGTCCTACCCCAGGGGTGGGGGGTTTCAATCAGCCCCAGCATTTT

size: .
J: TRBJ2-3
D: TRBD2
V: TRBV7-2
length: 18
CDR3: CASSESLLATRRGDTQYF
DNA: TGTGCCAGCAGCGAGAGCTTACTAGCGACACGGCGAGGAGATACGCAGTATTTT

size: .
J: TRBJ2-7
D: .
V: TRBV7-9
length: 14
CDR3: CASSFEGRRYEQYF
DNA: TGTGCCAGCAGCTTTGAAGGACGAAGATACGAGCAGTACTTC

size: once
J: TRBJ2-6
D: .
V: TRBV6-5
length: 16
CDR3: CASSYFGRSGANVLTF
DNA: TGTGCCAGCAGTTACTTCGGGCGGTCTGGGGCCAACGTCCTGACTTTC

size: .
J: TRBJ1-2
D: TRBD1
V: TRBV5-5
length: 16
CDR3: CASSLNSGTGSYGYTF
DNA: TGTGCCAGCAGCTTGAACTCCGGGACAGGGAGCTATGGCTACACCTTC

size: .
J: TRBJ1-2
D: .
V: TRBV5-1
length: 14
CDR3: CASRRGGDAYGYTF
DNA: TGCGCCAGCAGGAGAGGGGGAGACGCCTATGGCTACACCTTC

size: once
J: TRBJ1-3
D: .
V: TRBV7-9
length: 13
CDR3: CASSPDGGNTIYF
DNA: TGTGCCAGCAGCCCCGACGGAGGAAACACCATATATTTT

size: .
J: TRBJ1-4
D: .
V: TRBV19
length: 13
CDR3: CASGTGFSGKLFF
DNA: TGTGCCAGCGGAACCGGGTTTTCTGGAAAACTGTTTTTT

size: .
J: TRBJ1-6
D: TRBD1
V: TRBV10-3
length: 15
CDR3: CAIRARDRDNSPLHF
DNA: TGTGCCATCAGGGCCCGGGACAGGGATAATTCACCCCTCCACTTT

size: .
J: TRBJ2-7
D: .
V: TRBV30
length: 12
CDR3: CAWAGLTYEQYF
DNA: TGTGCCTGGGCCGGCCTAACCTACGAGCAGTACTTC

size: once
J: TRBJ2-1
D: .
V: TRBV18
length: 14
CDR3: CASSPTGIYNEQFF
DNA: TGTGCCAGCTCGCCGACAGGCATCTACAATGAGCAGTTCTTC

size: .
J: TRBJ2-6
D: .
V: TRBV15
length: 17
CDR3: CATSRDVGFSGANVLTF
DNA: TGTGCCACCAGCAGAGATGTGGGCTTCTCTGGGGCCAACGTCCTGACTTTC

size: .
J: TRBJ1-2
D: .
V: TRBV7-7
length: 13
CDR3: CASSFLANYGYTF
DNA: TGTGCCAGCAGCTTTTTGGCTAACTATGGCTACACCTTC

size: .
J: TRBJ1-1
D: .
V: TRBV2
length: 11
CDR3: CASRETLRTFF
DNA: TGTGCCAGCAGGGAGACCCTGAGAACTTTCTTT

size: .
J: TRBJ1-5
D: .
V: TRBV5-1
length: 14
CDR3: CASSPESGNQPQHF
DNA: TGCGCCAGCAGCCCGGAGAGTGGCAATCAGCCCCAGCATTTT

size: .
J: TRBJ2-3
D: .
V: TRBV7-3
length: 15
CDR3: CASSLSPGGGDTQYF
DNA: TGTGCCAGCAGCTTATCGCCAGGGGGGGGAGATACGCAGTATTTT

size: once
J: TRBJ1-1
D: .
V: TRBV6-1
length: 15
CDR3: CASSAQLTKFPEAFF
DNA: TGTGCCAGCAGTGCCCAATTAACCAAGTTTCCTGAAGCTTTCTTT

size: .
J: TRBJ2-5
D: TRBD2
V: TRBV30
length: 12
CDR3: CAWSVQRSGAYF
DNA: TGTGCCTGGAGTGTACAGAGGAGCGGGGCGTACTTC

size: .
J: TRBJ1-1
D: .
V: TRBV7-2
length: 14
CDR3: CASSFRGDNTEAFF
DNA: TGTGCCAGCAGCTTTCGTGGTGATAACACTGAAGCTTTCTTT

size: once
J: TRBJ2-7
D: .
V: TRBV7-8
length: 12
CDR3: CASSSSPYEQYF
DNA: TGTGCCAGCAGCTCCTCCCCGTACGAGCAGTACTTC

size: .
J: TRBJ1-5
D: TRBD1
V: TRBV19
length: 14
CDR3: CASTLTGGRQPQHF
DNA: TGTGCCAGTACCCTTACAGGGGGCCGCCAGCCCCAGCATTTT

size: .
J: TRBJ2-7
D: .
V: TRBV2
length: 12
CDR3: CASSADSYEQYF
DNA: TGTGCCAGCAGTGCCGACAGCTACGAGCAGTACTTC

size: .
J: TRBJ2-5
D: TRBD2
V: TRBV7-3
length: 13
CDR3: CASSPGGGETQYF
DNA: TGTGCCAGCAGCCCGGGGGGTGGTGAGACCCAGTACTTC

size: .
J: TRBJ2-1
D: TRBD1
V: TRBV6-5
length: 13
CDR3: CASTKGAYNEQFF
DNA: TGTGCCAGCACTAAGGGGGCATACAATGAGCAGTTCTTC

size: .
J: TRBJ2-7
D: .
V: TRBV21-1
length: 15
CDR3: CASSKGNSRFYEQYF
DNA: TGTGCCAGCAGCAAAGGGAATTCTCGATTCTACGAGCAGTACTTC

size: .
J: TRBJ1-6
D: TRBD1
V: TRBV11-2
length: 15
CDR3: CASSLSRQGPSPLHF
DNA: TGTGCCAGCAGCTTATCCCGACAGGGCCCCTCACCCCTCCACTTT

size: .
J: TRBJ2-3
D: .
V: TRBV7-2
length: 12
CDR3: CASSLSADTQYF
DNA: TGTGCCAGCAGCTTAAGCGCAGATACGCAGTATTTT

size: .
J: TRBJ1-1
D: .
V: TRBV5-1
length: 15
CDR3: CASSTSGTHNTEAFF
DNA: TGCGCCAGCAGCACGTCCGGGACACATAACACTGAAGCTTTCTTT

size: few
J: TRBJ2-3
D: .
V: TRBV4-2
length: 16
CDR3: CASSPKTSFSGDTQYF
DNA: TGTGCCAGCAGCCCGAAGACTAGTTTTTCAGGGGATACGCAGTATTTT

size: .
J: TRBJ1-1
D: .
V: TRBV18
length: 13
CDR3: CASSYGTDNEAFF
DNA: TGTGCCAGCTCGTATGGGACGGACAATGAAGCTTTCTTT

size: .
J: TRBJ2-3
D: TRBD1
V: TRBV29-1
length: 15
CDR3: CSVATGGRRTDTQYF
DNA: TGCAGCGTTGCCACAGGGGGCCGCCGCACAGATACGCAGTATTTT

size: .
J: TRBJ1-2
D: TRBD1
V: TRBV10-3
length: 18
CDR3: CAISEVRLGRDSYYGYTF
DNA: TGTGCCATCAGTGAGGTGAGGTTAGGGCGGGACAGTTACTATGGCTACACCTTC

size: once
J: TRBJ2-7
D: .
V: TRBV6-1
length: 13
CDR3: CASSARTAYEQYF
DNA: TGTGCCAGCAGTGCCCGGACTGCCTACGAGCAGTACTTC

size: few
J: TRBJ1-1
D: TRBD1
V: TRBV7-3
length: 14
CDR3: CASSMTGPNTEAFF
DNA: TGTGCCAGCAGCATGACAGGGCCCAACACTGAAGCTTTCTTT

size: .
J: TRBJ2-2
D: .
V: TRBV9
length: 16
CDR3: CASSVTSTLNTGELFF
DNA: TGTGCCAGCAGCGTGACCTCTACACTGAACACCGGGGAGCTGTTTTTT

size: few
J: TRBJ1-5
D: .
V: TRBV11-2
length: 15
CDR3: CASSVNSGGNQPQHF
DNA: TGTGCCAGCAGCGTGAATAGTGGGGGGAATCAGCCCCAGCATTTT

size: .
J: TRBJ1-6
D: .
V: TRBV18
length: 14
CDR3: CASSPTGRDSPLHF
DNA: TGTGCCAGCTCACCTACGGGGAGAGATTCACCCCTCCACTTT

size: .
J: TRBJ1-2
D: .
V: TRBV19
length: 15
CDR3: CASIPSLGDIYGYTF
DNA: TGTGCCAGTATCCCCTCCCTGGGGGACATCTATGGCTACACCTTC

size: .
J: TRBJ2-2
D: .
V: TRBV29-1
length: 14
CDR3: CSVYDTSNTGELFF
DNA: TGCAGCGTTTACGACACATCGAACACCGGGGAGCTGTTTTTT